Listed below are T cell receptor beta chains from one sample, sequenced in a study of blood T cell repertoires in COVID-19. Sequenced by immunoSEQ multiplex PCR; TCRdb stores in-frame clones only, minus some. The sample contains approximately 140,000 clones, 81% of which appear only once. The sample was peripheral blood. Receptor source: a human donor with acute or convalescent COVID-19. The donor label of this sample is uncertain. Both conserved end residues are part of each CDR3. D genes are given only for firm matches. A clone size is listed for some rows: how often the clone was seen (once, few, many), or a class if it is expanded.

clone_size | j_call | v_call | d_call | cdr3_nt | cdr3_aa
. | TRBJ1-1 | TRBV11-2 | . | TGTGCCAGCAGCCTAACAGGGTCCGTTTGGGGCACTGAAGCTTTCTTT | CASSLTGSVWGTEAFF
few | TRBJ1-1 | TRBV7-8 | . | TGTGCCAGCAGCTTCCAGGGTGGCACTGAAGCTTTCTTT | CASSFQGGTEAFF
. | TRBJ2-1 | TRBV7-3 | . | TGTGCCAGCAGCCCCTACCAGGGTGAGCAGTTCTTC | CASSPYQGEQFF
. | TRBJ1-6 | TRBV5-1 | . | TGCGCCAGCAGCCGGGAGGGCTCAAATTCACCCCTCCACTTT | CASSREGSNSPLHF
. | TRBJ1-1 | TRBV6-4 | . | TGTGCCAGCAGCGTCCTAACGAACACTGAAGCTTTCTTT | CASSVLTNTEAFF
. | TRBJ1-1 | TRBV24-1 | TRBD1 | TGTGCCACCAGTGCCGGGACAGGGCCGAACACTGAAGCTTTCTTT | CATSAGTGPNTEAFF
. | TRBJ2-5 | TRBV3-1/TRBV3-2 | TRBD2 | TGTGCCAGCAGCCAAGCGGCTAGCGGGGGGGCTGAGACCCAGTACTTC | CASSQAASGGAETQYF
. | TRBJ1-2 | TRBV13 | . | TGTGCCAGCAGCCTAGACCGAGGGTTCGAGAATGGCTACACCTTC | CASSLDRGFENGYTF
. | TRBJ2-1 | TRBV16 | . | TGTGCCAGCAGCCTCAGGGTAGGGGGAAGCTACAATGAGCAGTTCTTC | CASSLRVGGSYNEQFF
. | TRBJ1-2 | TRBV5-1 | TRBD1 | TGCGCCAGCAGCTTCTCTGTGGGACAGGTGTCCCATGGCTACACCTTC | CASSFSVGQVSHGYTF
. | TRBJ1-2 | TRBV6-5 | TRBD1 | TGTGCCAGCAGATTGACAGGGAGCGGCTACACCTTC | CASRLTGSGYTF
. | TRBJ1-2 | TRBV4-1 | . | TGCGCCAGCAGCCAAGCCGGGGGGGGGAGTCTAGGTGGCTACACCTTC | CASSQAGGGSLGGYTF
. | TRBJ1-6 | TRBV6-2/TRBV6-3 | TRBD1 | TGTGCCAGCAGTTTTCTGACAGGGTGGAATCAGTCACCCCTCCACTTT | CASSFLTGWNQSPLHF
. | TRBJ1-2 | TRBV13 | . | TGTGCCAGCAGCAGAGGGGACACCGCCTCGGGCTACACCTTC | CASSRGDTASGYTF
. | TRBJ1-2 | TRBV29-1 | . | TGCAGCGTCCCCGGGGGGACCTTC | CSVPGGTF
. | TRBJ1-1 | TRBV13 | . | TGTGCCAGCAGCGAACAGGGTGCTAAGGGGCACACTGAAGCTTTCTTT | CASSEQGAKGHTEAFF
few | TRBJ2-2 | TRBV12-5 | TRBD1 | TGTGCTAGTGGTTCGGGACAGGGGAGCACCGGGGAGCTGTTTTTT | CASGSGQGSTGELFF
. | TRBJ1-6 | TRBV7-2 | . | TGTGCCAGCAGCTTAAACAGGAGAAATTCACCCCTCCACTTT | CASSLNRRNSPLHF
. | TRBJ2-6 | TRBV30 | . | TGTGCCTCCAGGGAATGGCCTGGGGCCAACGTCCTGACTTTC | CASREWPGANVLTF
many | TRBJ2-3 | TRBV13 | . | TGTGCCAGCAGCTTGCAGGGCGCAGATACGCAGTATTTT | CASSLQGADTQYF
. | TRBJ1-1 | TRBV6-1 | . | TGTGCCAGCAGTGAAGGGGGACATTTGAACACTGAAGCTTTCTTT | CASSEGGHLNTEAFF
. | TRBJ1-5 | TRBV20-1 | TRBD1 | TGCAGTGCTAGTAGGTCGACAGGGGGCAATCAGCCCCAGCATTTT | CSASRSTGGNQPQHF
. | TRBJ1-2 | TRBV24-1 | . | TGTGCCACCAGTGATTACACAGTGGTAGGAGGCTACACCTTC | CATSDYTVVGGYTF
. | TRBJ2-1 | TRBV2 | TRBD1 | TGTGCCAGCAGTGGACAGGGGATTGAGCAGTTCTTC | CASSGQGIEQFF
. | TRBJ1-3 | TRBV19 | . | TGTGCCAGTAGTATTCGGAGCGGTAGCTCTGGAAACACCATATATTTT | CASSIRSGSSGNTIYF
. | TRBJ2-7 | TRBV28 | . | TGTGCCAGCAGTTTAAACAGGGACCAGTACTTC | CASSLNRDQYF
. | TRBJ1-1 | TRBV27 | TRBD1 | TGTGCCAGCAGTTTCGGGACAGGGATGAACACTGAAGCTTTCTTT | CASSFGTGMNTEAFF
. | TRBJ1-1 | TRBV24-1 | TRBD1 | TGTGCCACCAGTGACCCGGGACAGGGGGCCACTGAAGCTTTCTTT | CATSDPGQGATEAFF
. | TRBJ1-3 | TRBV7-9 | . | TGTGCCAGCACCTTGGAACTCCTCCGAAACACCATATATTTT | CASTLELLRNTIYF
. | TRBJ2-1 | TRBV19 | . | TGTGCCAGTAGTATAAAGGCACAGGTCTACAATGAGCAGTTCTTC | CASSIKAQVYNEQFF
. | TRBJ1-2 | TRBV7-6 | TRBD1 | TGTGCCAGCAGCCCCGGGACAGGGGAAGTTGGCTATGGCTACACCTTC | CASSPGTGEVGYGYTF
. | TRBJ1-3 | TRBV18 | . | TGTGCCAGCTCACTGGGGACACCGCCTTCCTCTGGAAACACCATATATTTT | CASSLGTPPSSGNTIYF
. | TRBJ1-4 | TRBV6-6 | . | TGTGCCAGCAGGGACAACAGTAATGAAAAACTGTTTTTT | CASRDNSNEKLFF
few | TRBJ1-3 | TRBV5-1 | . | TGCGCCAGCAGCGCGGGCCTTTTCAGCTCTGGAAACACCATATATTTT | CASSAGLFSSGNTIYF
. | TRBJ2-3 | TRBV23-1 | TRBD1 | TGCGCCAGCAGTCAATCGGAAAGGGGGCGCCCAGATACGCAGTATTTT | CASSQSERGRPDTQYF